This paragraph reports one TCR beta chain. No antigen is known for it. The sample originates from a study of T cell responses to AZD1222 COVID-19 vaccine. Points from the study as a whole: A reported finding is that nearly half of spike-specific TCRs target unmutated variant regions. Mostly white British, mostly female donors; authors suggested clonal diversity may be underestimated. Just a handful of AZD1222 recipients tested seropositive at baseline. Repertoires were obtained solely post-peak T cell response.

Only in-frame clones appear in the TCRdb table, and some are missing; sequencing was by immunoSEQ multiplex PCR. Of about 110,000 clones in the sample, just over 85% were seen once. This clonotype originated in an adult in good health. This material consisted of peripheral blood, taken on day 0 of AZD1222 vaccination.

The CDR3 DNA reads TGTGCCACCAGCAGAGATCACAGGTACAGGTCGCATACGAATGAAAAACTGTTTTTT. This encodes CATSRDHRYRSHTNEKLFF. This chain connects TRBV15 to TRBJ1-4, with TRBD1 as a possible D gene (5 bases). The CDR3 totals 19 residues. The germline V gene has CDR1 LNHNV and CDR2 YYDKDF (reference sequence). The V end lost 0 bases, the J end lost 5 bases, and 22 bases lay between the germline ends.